The 15 T cell receptor beta chains reported below all come from one sample, sequenced in a study of blood T cell repertoires in COVID-19 (dated by TCRdb to about 2020). The library was prepared using the immunoSEQ multiplex PCR assay. Imported from immuneACCESS, the table was reduced by TCRdb to in-frame sequences with V and J called. These copies leave out some clones; in studies compared against another copy, an unresolved V gene accounts for under half, and the cause of the remainder is not known. The sample data list hundreds of thousands of clones, and approximately 83% of these were observed just once. Jointly, the top ten make up 4.8% of the sample. The sequenced sample was PBMCs or T cells enriched from blood (not recorded which). All receptors come from a woman between 45 and 60 years old who had been exposed to COVID-19.

This rearrangement joins TRBV5-5 to TRBJ1-6; 7 positions agree with TRBD1. With 0 bases clipped from V and 10 bases from J, the junction kept 7 bases outside the gene matches. This CDR3 spans 15 amino acids. Germline values: CDR1 SGHKS, CDR2 YYEKEE (reference sequence). The CDR3 loop reads CASSLEEGARSPLHF. CDR3 nucleotides: TGTGCCAGCAGCTTGGAAGAGGGGGCAAGGTCACCCCTCCACTTT.

In its sample, this clone was seen a few times. The rearrangement joins TRBV5-5 to TRBJ1-4; TRBD1 aligns across 7 bases. The CDR3 sequence is 17 residues long. CDR1 is SGHKS, CDR2 YYEKEE, per germline (reference sequence). After removal of 3 bases from V and 5 bases from J, the junction contained 13 bases not matched to a gene. The CDR3 region is CASSYRGRGLRNEKLFF. The DNA of the CDR3 is TGTGCCAGCAGCTACCGAGGCAGGGGGTTGAGGAATGAAAAACTGTTTTTT.

The chain employs TRBV21-1 and TRBJ2-3; no check of the table's D call, TRBD2, against the DNA was made. TRBV21-1 is flagged as a pseudogene. This CDR3 has 19 residues. CDR3 region: CASSKALTSGGWSTDTQYF. The CDR3, as DNA: TGTGCCAGCAGCAAAGCGCTTACTAGCGGGGGGTGGAGCACAGATACGCAGTATTTT.

In this sample, this clone turned up many times. J is TRBJ1-2 and V is TRBV28; 7 positions match TRBD1. The germline gives CDR1 MDHEN, CDR2 SYDVKM. The CDR3 length is 15 residues. Germline trimming cut 5 bases from V and 7 bases from J; bases unmatched to any gene: 13. CDR3 in amino acids: CASSPGTVLRGGYTF. The DNA for the CDR3 is TGTGCCAGCAGTCCAGGGACAGTCTTACGGGGTGGCTACACCTTC.

The V gene is TRBV6-5, the J gene TRBJ1-2, with no clear D. Trimming removed 6 bases at V and 8 bases at J, with 13 bases between. The germline gives CDR1 MNHEY, CDR2 SVGAGI. This CDR3 region has 12 residues. The CDR3 region is CASSRGSGGYTF. The CDR3 coding sequence is TGTGCCAGCAGCCGCGGTTCGGGAGGCTACACCTTC.

The chain couples TRBV2 to TRBJ2-5; D gene uncertain. The V and J ends lost 4 bases and 3 bases respectively, with 6 bases between them. The germline gives CDR1 SNHLY, CDR2 FYNNEI. The CDR3 loop spans 12 amino acids. CDR3 coding DNA: TGTGCCAGCAGTGTACAGAAAGAGACCCAGTACTTC. It is translated as CASSVQKETQYF.

This chain uses TRBV6-2 or TRBV6-3 with TRBJ1-1; a weak D match, TRBD1 (5 bases). Per germline, CDR1 MNHEY and CDR2 SVGEGT. The germline V and J ends were trimmed by 0 bases and 1 base, with 9 bases remaining between them. CDR3 length equals 15 residues. The CDR3: CASSYSGQWNTEAFF. Written as DNA, the CDR3 is TGTGCCAGCAGTTACTCGGGGCAGTGGAACACTGAAGCTTTCTTT.

The chain recombines TRBV2 with TRBJ1-5, with D perhaps matching TRBD1 (6 bases). The CDR3 is 15 residues long. Trimming left V 8 bases short and J 0 bases short, with 14 bases between. Germline V CDR1 and CDR2: SNHLY, FYNNEI. The CDR3: CASREGGRSNQPQHF. The CDR3, as DNA: TGTGCCAGCCGAGAGGGGGGGCGTAGCAATCAGCCCCAGCATTTT. The full variable domain, in which reference TRBV2 and TRBJ1-5 provide the parts outside the CDR3, is EPEVTQTPSHQVTQMGQEVILRCVPISNHLYFYWYRQILGQKVEFLVSFYNNEISEKSEIFDDQFSVERPDGSNFTLKIRSTKLEDSAMYFCASREGGRSNQPQHFGDGTRLSIL.

The chain links TRBV19 to TRBJ1-2; TRBD1 agrees at 7 bases. V lost 3 bases to trimming and J lost 8 bases; unmatched junction nucleotides: 9. This CDR3 is 14 amino acids long. Germline CDR1 reads LNHDA; CDR2 reads SQIVND (reference sequence). CDR3 loop: CASSIGQDIGGYTF. The CDR3 DNA follows: TGTGCCAGTAGTATCGGACAGGATATAGGAGGCTACACCTTC.

Only a few counts were recorded for this clone. This chain connects TRBV6-4 to TRBJ2-1, with TRBD2 identical over 12 bases. V lost 6 bases to trimming and J lost 8 bases; unmatched junction nucleotides: 8. The CDR3 has 15 residues. CDR1 and CDR2 from the germline V gene are MRHNA and SNTAGT. The CDR3 DNA reads TGTGCCAGCAGCCCCACTAGCGGGGGGCAGGATGAGCAGTTCTTC. This translates into CASSPTSGGQDEQFF.

With respect to this clone: A much larger clone lies one base from this, so it may be a read error. The V call is TRBV3-1 (or the pseudogene TRBV3-2), the J call TRBJ1-1; D unclear. Trimming pared 1 base from V and 1 base from J, leaving 4 bases between. This CDR3 has 13 residues. The germline gives CDR1 LGHDT, CDR2 YNNKEL (reference sequence). CDR3 in DNA: TGTGCCAGCAGCCAAGGGGCGAACACTGAAGCTTTCTTT. Its translation is CASSQGANTEAFF.

V and J are TRBV5-1 and TRBJ2-5; 11 bases fit TRBD2. V lost 2 bases and J lost 2; bases outside the gene matches: 14. The CDR3 has 19 residues. Germline lookup yields CDR1 SGHRS and CDR2 YFSETQ. The CDR3 nucleotides read TGCGCCAGCAGCTTCATGGGTAACTCGAGACTAGCGGGGCAAGAGACCCAGTACTTC. Encoded protein: CASSFMGNSRLAGQETQYF.

The chain is built from TRBV3-1 (or the pseudogene TRBV3-2) and TRBJ2-3; 10 bases match TRBD2. Germline V gene sequence: CDR1 LGHDT, CDR2 YNNKEL (reference sequence). Trimming removed 0 bases from V and 2 bases from J; junction bases left unmatched: 8. The CDR3 length is 18 residues. CDR3 bases: TGTGCCAGCAGCCAAGAAATAAGCGGGGGGGCATACACAGATACGCAGTATTTT. Translating gives CASSQEISGGAYTDTQYF.

V is TRBV5-1 and J is TRBJ2-1; D uncertain. Germline loops: CDR1 SGHRS, CDR2 YFSETQ. The CDR3 totals 13 residues. Trimming stripped 1 base from V and 5 bases from J, with 7 bases between. CDR3 bases: TGCGCCAGCAGCTTGAATACGGACAATGAGCAGTTCTTC. It is translated as CASSLNTDNEQFF.

The chain carries TRBV11-2 and TRBJ1-1; D perhaps matches TRBD1 (5 bases). Germline loops: CDR1 SGHAT, CDR2 FQNNGV. The length of the CDR3 is 18 residues. The ends were cut back, 4 bases at V and 3 bases at J, with 24 bases in the middle. CDR3 DNA sequence: TGTGCCAGCAGCTGGGGTACGGCTGGAAGGGGAAAGGACACTGAAGCTTTCTTT. This gives the protein CASSWGTAGRGKDTEAFF.